This T cell receptor (beta chain) was obtained from a study of T cell repertoires in cytomegalovirus infection. CDR1 and CDR2 from the germline V gene are MDHEN and SYDVKM. This CDR3 has 14 residues. This clonotype appeared a few times. Its matching antigen is unknown. At one end, the junction sequence differs from germline, possibly due to a read error. Each CDR3 protein is one row after TCRdb ran MiXCR on the reads. The sample holds around 85,000 distinct CDR3 sequences, around 49% seen once. Material: CD8+ T cells from cultured PBMCs, obtained from culture after CMV antigen stimulation. The source is a human donor in good health (CMV status not recorded). Some clones in this sample may be carry-over from other donors' samples. The chain couples TRBV28 to TRBJ2-7; weak D call: TRBD2 (5 bases). This CDR3 reads CASTTTQLDYKQYF. Here the CDR3 DNA reads TGCGCCAGCACTACCACCCAACTAGACTACAAACAGTACTTC.